This T cell receptor beta chain was documented in a study of T cells after yellow fever vaccination. Regarding the study as a whole: Clonotypes found in both CD4 and CD8 compartments made up a small share. Peaking faster, on day 5 versus 15, the secondary response was nonetheless weaker. Reappearance after the booster was observed for most primary-vaccination clones (96% CD4, about 85% CD8).

The CDR3 is 18 residues long. With 0 bases removed from V and 5 bases from J, the gap between germline ends came to 20 bases. Germline loops: CDR1 LGHNA, CDR2 YSLEER. 5'RACE template switching added a universal primer site and UMIs to TCR cDNA. TCRdb used MiXCR to reprocess the 5' RACE reads, holding one entry per CDR3 protein. The table lists about 45,000 distinct CDR3 sequences, about 6.8% of them singletons. This clonotype was detected many times. This TCR was sampled from a man aged 25 to 40 who received the YFV17D yellow fever vaccine. The specimen was CD8+ T cells not binding an NS4B(214-222) dextramer, sorted from PBMCs, collected 45 days after the yellow fever booster vaccination. This rearrangement joins TRBV4-3 to TRBJ2-1; possible D gene TRBD2, 6 bases. The chain's CDR3 is CASSQDSPKTSSHNEQFF. CDR3 coding DNA: TGCGCCAGCAGCCAAGATTCGCCCAAAACTAGCAGCCACAATGAGCAGTTCTTC.